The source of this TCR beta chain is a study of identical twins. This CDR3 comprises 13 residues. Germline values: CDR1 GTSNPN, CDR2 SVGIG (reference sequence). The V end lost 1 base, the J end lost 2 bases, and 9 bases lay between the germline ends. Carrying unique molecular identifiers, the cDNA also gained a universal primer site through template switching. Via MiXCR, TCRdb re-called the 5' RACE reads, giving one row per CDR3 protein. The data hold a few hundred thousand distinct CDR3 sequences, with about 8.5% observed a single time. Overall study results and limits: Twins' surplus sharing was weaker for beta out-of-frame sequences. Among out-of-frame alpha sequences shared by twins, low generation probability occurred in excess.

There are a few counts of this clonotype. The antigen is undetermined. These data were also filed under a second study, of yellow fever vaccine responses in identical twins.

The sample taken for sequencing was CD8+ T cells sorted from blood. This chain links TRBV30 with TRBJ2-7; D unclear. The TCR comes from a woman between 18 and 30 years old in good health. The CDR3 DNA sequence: TGTGCCTGGAGTGATGGCTTGACCTACGAGCAGTACTTC. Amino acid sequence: CAWSDGLTYEQYF.